The 24 T cell receptor beta chains below were found in one sample sequenced in a study of OX40 agonist ivuxolimab in advanced cancers. This table comes from immunoSEQ multiplex PCR, and its TCRdb copy is limited to in-frame clones, with some not included. The sample yields about 64,000 clones, about 87% seen once. Source: CD4+ or CD8+ T cells sorted from blood, taken in a trial of the OX40 agonist ivuxolimab. Source of these receptors: an adult with an advanced solid tumor such as melanoma, head and neck, liver or kidney cancer.

The chain has TRBV10-1 and TRBJ2-3; D perhaps matches TRBD2 (5 bases). The V end was cut by 7 bases, the J end by 2 bases, with 10 bases between. This CDR3 spans 13 amino acids. The germline gives CDR1 WNHNN, CDR2 SYGVQD (reference sequence). CDR3 bases: TGCGCCAGCACCCCCGGGGACACAGATACGCAGTATTTT. This sequence encodes CASTPGDTDTQYF.

The gene calls are TRBV10-3 and TRBJ1-6, with 8 bases matching TRBD1. V shed 3 bases, J shed 9 bases, and the junction held 7 bases outside the gene matches. CDR1 and CDR2 (germline): ENHRY, SYGVKD. This CDR3 has 15 amino acids. CDR3 region: CAISEGQGGSSPLHF. The CDR3, as DNA: TGTGCCATCAGTGAAGGACAGGGTGGAAGTTCACCCCTCCACTTT.

The rearrangement joins TRBV27 to TRBJ1-6; the D gene is possibly TRBD1 (5 bases). V was clipped by 4 bases and J by 10 bases, with 11 bases between them. The CDR3 contains 13 residues. Germline V gene lookup returns CDR1 MNHEY and CDR2 SMNVEV (reference sequence). The CDR3 DNA reads as TGTGCCAGCAGTTCCCAGGGTGTCTCACCCCTCCACTTT. As protein: CASSSQGVSPLHF.

This chain's CDR3 is CASSFMDTQYF. CDR3 nucleotide sequence: TGTGCCAGCAGTTTCATGGATACGCAGTATTTT. This chain joins TRBV6-6 and TRBJ2-3; D is ambiguous. CDR3 length: 11 residues. The V and J ends lost 4 bases and 6 bases respectively, with 5 bases between them. Germline CDR1 MNHNY, CDR2 SVGAGI (reference sequence).

The J gene is TRBJ2-2, the V gene TRBV19; 9 bases are a match to TRBD1. This CDR3 is 14 amino acids long. V gave up 7 bases and J gave up 6 bases; unmatched junction bases: 6. The germline gives CDR1 LNHDA, CDR2 SQIVND (reference sequence). CDR3 bases: TGTGCCAGTACTCGGACAGGGGTTTCCGGGGAGCTGTTTTTT. This translates into CASTRTGVSGELFF.

The chain carries TRBV7-2 and TRBJ2-1, with D perhaps TRBD1 or TRBD2 (6 bases each). Looked up from germline, CDR1 is SGHTA and CDR2 is FQGNSA. V gave up 1 base and J gave up 4 bases, with 11 bases separating them. The CDR3 runs to 15 residues. CDR3 in amino acids: CASSLDGGGYNEQFF. The CDR3, as DNA: TGTGCCAGCAGCTTAGACGGAGGGGGATACAATGAGCAGTTCTTC.

This chain links TRBV7-2 with TRBJ2-5, with 9 bases identical to TRBD1. J gave up 6 bases and V 3 bases, and 8 bases lay outside the gene matches. The CDR3 is 15 amino acids. Germline loops: CDR1 SGHTA, CDR2 FQGNSA. The CDR3 DNA reads TGTGCCAGCAGCTTTGGGGAGACAGGGGGAAAGACCCAGTACTTC. It encodes CASSFGETGGKTQYF.

The chain uses TRBV29-1 and TRBJ2-5; 13 bases are shared with TRBD2. The germline gives CDR1 SQVTM, CDR2 ANQGSEA. Trimming cost V 7 bases and J 2 bases; bases outside gene matches: 13. The CDR3 sequence is 17 residues long. Here the CDR3 DNA reads TGCAGCGGGAGCACCGGGACTAGCGGGACGGGGCAAGAGACCCAGTACTTC. Protein sequence: CSGSTGTSGTGQETQYF.

The chain employs TRBV2 and TRBJ2-5; 11 positions agree with TRBD1. Near its end, the DNA agrees better with TRBJ2-7, so the J call may be wrong. CDR3 length: 15 residues. CDR1 is SNHLY, CDR2 FYNNEI, per germline. For the CDR3, the DNA is TGTGCCAGCAGACAACGGACAGGGGGCGCGGGCGAGCAGTACTTC. It is translated as CASRQRTGGAGEQYF.

The J gene is TRBJ2-1, the V gene TRBV19; 9 nucleotides line up with TRBD2. J was trimmed by 8 bases and V by 1 base; bases with no gene match: 9. The CDR3 totals 16 residues. Germline assignment: CDR1 LNHDA and CDR2 SQIVND (reference sequence). This chain's CDR3 is CASSIVGSGSRDEQFF. The DNA for the CDR3 is TGTGCCAGTAGTATAGTCGGTAGCGGGAGTCGCGATGAGCAGTTCTTC.

The J gene is TRBJ2-5, the V gene TRBV6-1; no definite D call. The J call is in doubt because the DNA end fits TRBJ2-7 better. Germline-derived CDR1 and CDR2 are MNHNS and SASEGT. The CDR3 sequence is 16 residues long. CDR3 nucleotides: TGTGCCAGCAGTGAAGCAGTAGGTAAGGGAACCTACGAGCAGTACTTC. Protein sequence: CASSEAVGKGTYEQYF.

The CDR3 reads CASSRTSGGYNEQFF. In nucleotides, the CDR3 is TGTGCCAGCAGCCGGACTAGCGGAGGATACAATGAGCAGTTCTTC. The chain employs TRBV7-2 and TRBJ2-1, with 10 nucleotides matching TRBD2. There are 15 residues in the CDR3. J gave up 4 bases and V 5 bases, and 5 bases lay outside the gene matches. CDR1 and CDR2 (germline): SGHTA, FQGNSA.

The rearrangement links TRBV28 to TRBJ2-5; D is ambiguous. CDR1 MDHEN and CDR2 SYDVKM come from the germline V gene. This CDR3 is 14 amino acids long. Trimming stripped 3 bases from V and 2 bases from J, with 10 bases between. In nucleotides, the CDR3 is TGTGCCAGCAGTTTTGTGGGAACTCAAGAGACCCAGTACTTC. This sequence encodes CASSFVGTQETQYF.

The genes are TRBV5-4 and TRBJ2-3, with 7 bases fitting TRBD1. The V segment lost 4 bases and the J segment 2 bases; nucleotides outside the gene matches: 7. Germline loops: CDR1 SGHNT, CDR2 YYREEE (reference sequence). There are 15 residues in the CDR3. The CDR3 region has the DNA TGTGCCAGCAGCCAGACAGGGAAGGACACAGATACGCAGTATTTT. Protein: CASSQTGKDTDTQYF.

The gene calls are TRBV28 and TRBJ2-2; TRBD1 aligns across 10 bases. This CDR3 has 16 residues. Trimming at V came to 6 bases and at J to 7 bases, leaving 11 bases not matched to a gene. Germline CDR1 reads MDHEN; CDR2 reads SYDVKM. In DNA form, the CDR3 reads TGTGCCAGCAGGTTGACAGGGGGCGGGGTCGGCGGGGAGCTGTTTTTT. Translated, it gives CASRLTGGGVGGELFF.

This clone was observed a few times. The chain employs TRBV7-9 and TRBJ1-4; D not resolved. The CDR3 runs 15 residues. V lost 3 bases and J lost 3, with 11 bases in between. CDR1 is SEHNR and CDR2 is FQNEAQ in the germline V gene (reference sequence). The CDR3 region has the DNA TGTGCCAGCAGCTTTCTAGGCGAAGCTAATGAAAAACTGTTTTTT. It yields the protein CASSFLGEANEKLFF.

The chain recombines TRBV7-2 with TRBJ2-5; 9 bases are shared with TRBD2. The CDR3 has 15 amino acids. CDR1 and CDR2 (germline): SGHTA, FQGNSA. The trim removed 4 bases at V and 3 bases at J, leaving 6 bases unmatched. CDR3 nucleotides: TGTGCCAGCAGCTGGGTAGCGGGGGAGGAAGAGACCCAGTACTTC. Protein: CASSWVAGEEETQYF.

For this clone: One end of the junction does not line up with germline, which may come from a read error. V gene TRBV2 combines with J gene TRBJ1-4; no clear D. The CDR3 covers 10 residues. The germline gives CDR1 SNHLY, CDR2 FYNNEI. The CDR3 protein is CASSLVHKIF. CDR3 DNA: TGTGCCAGCAGTCTCGTTCATAAGATTTTT.

This clone was seen a single time. This chain joins TRBV27 and TRBJ1-2; D gene ambiguous. V was shortened by 5 bases and J by 6 bases, with 13 bases between the two germline ends. The CDR3 contains 13 residues. Germline values: CDR1 MNHEY, CDR2 SMNVEV (reference sequence). CDR3 residues: CASSPRTENGYTF. CDR3 nucleotides: TGTGCCAGCAGTCCGCGGACGGAGAATGGCTACACCTTC.

This chain uses TRBV6-5 with TRBJ2-5, with D perhaps assigned TRBD1 or TRBD2 (6 bases each). This CDR3 comprises 14 residues. Germline CDR1 and CDR2: MNHEY and SVGAGI. Deletions cut 4 bases from V and 5 bases from J, with 14 bases between. Here the CDR3 reads CASSWGPGGETQYF. CDR3 sequence (DNA): TGTGCCAGCAGTTGGGGGCCCGGAGGGGAGACCCAGTACTTC.

The rearrangement uses TRBV6-1 and TRBJ1-1; 8 bases fit TRBD1. Germline CDR1 reads MNHNS; CDR2 reads SASEGT. The V segment lost 6 bases and the J segment 10 bases; nucleotides outside the gene matches: 4. The CDR3 consists of 11 residues. The CDR3: CASRADRVAFF. In DNA, the CDR3 is TGTGCCAGCAGAGCGGACAGGGTAGCTTTCTTT.

The V call is TRBV13, the J call TRBJ2-3; 10 positions agree with TRBD2. The germline V gene encodes CDR1 PRHDT and CDR2 FYEKMQ (reference sequence). This CDR3 contains 16 residues. The V gene end was trimmed by 5 bases and the J gene end by 2 bases; junction bases not matched to a gene: 7. CDR3 loop: CASSRRTSGLTDTQYF. DNA for the CDR3: TGTGCCAGCAGCCGGAGGACTAGCGGTCTCACAGATACGCAGTATTTT.

The rearrangement links TRBV25-1 to TRBJ1-3, with D maybe TRBD1 (5 bases). CDR1 and CDR2 (germline): MGHDK, SYGVNS. Trimming left V 1 base short and J 0 bases short, with 10 bases between. The CDR3 contains 16 residues. CDR3 sequence: CASSELGTLSGNTIYF. Here the CDR3 DNA reads TGTGCCAGCAGTGAATTAGGGACGCTCTCTGGAAACACCATATATTTT.

The J gene is TRBJ2-1, the V gene TRBV4-1; 11 bases line up with TRBD2. Unmatched junction bases numbered 5, after V lost 0 bases and J lost 13 bases. Per germline, CDR1 MGHRA and CDR2 YSYEKL. This CDR3 has 14 amino acids. The CDR3 coding sequence is TGCGCCAGCAGCCAAGAGTTTAGCGGGAGGGCCCAGTTCTTC. It specifies CASSQEFSGRAQFF.